This T cell receptor beta chain was sequenced in a study of Ad26.COV2.S vaccination and SARS-CoV-2 variants. As for the study in general: The trial was COV1001 and the donor's arm was Ad26.COV2.S. The authors gave Ad26.COV2.S intramuscularly, either once or twice 56 days apart. Study observations and caveats: Vaccinated individuals (as opposed to placebo recipients) had higher spike-specific TCR breadth. Across vaccine and placebo recipients, the breadth of non-spike TCRs was similar.

The CDR3 sequence is 16 residues long. V lost 2 bases and J lost 2; bases outside the gene matches: 6. CDR1 and CDR2 (germline): KGHSH, LQKENI. The table came from immunoSEQ multiplex PCR; TCRdb's copy has only in-frame clones and leaves some out. Here the sample spans approximately 450,000 clones, about 93% being singletons. Turning to this clone: What it binds is not known.

Treatment indicated: about 20 received Ad26.COV2.S at low or high dose, single or two shots; about 5 received placebo; per-sample allocation not given. Repertoires come from day 63 after the first vaccine or placebo injection. The chain links TRBV18 to TRBJ2-7; 10 positions agree with TRBD2. The sample in question was peripheral blood, obtained in a trial of Ad26.COV2.S vaccine versus placebo. This receptor was identified in a person between 18 and 65 years old who received the Ad26.COV2.S COVID-19 vaccine or a placebo. In DNA, the CDR3 is TGTGCCAGCTCACCAAGGAGCGGGAGGGCCCCCTACGAGCAGTACTTC. This encodes CASSPRSGRAPYEQYF.